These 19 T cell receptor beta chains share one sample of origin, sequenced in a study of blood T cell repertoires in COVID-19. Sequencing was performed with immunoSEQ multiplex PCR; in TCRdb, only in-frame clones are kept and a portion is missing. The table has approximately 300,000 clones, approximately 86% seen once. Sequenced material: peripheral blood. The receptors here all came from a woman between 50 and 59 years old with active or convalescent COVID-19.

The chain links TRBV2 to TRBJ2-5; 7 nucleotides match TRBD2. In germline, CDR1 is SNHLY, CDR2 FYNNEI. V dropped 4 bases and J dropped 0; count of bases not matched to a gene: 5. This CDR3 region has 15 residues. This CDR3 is CASSGDGGYQETQYF. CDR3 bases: TGTGCCAGCAGTGGGGACGGGGGGTACCAAGAGACCCAGTACTTC.

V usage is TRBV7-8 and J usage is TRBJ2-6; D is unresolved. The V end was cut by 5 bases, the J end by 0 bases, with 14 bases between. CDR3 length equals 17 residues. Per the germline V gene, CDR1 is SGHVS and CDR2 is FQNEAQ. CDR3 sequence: CASSPTRVFSGANVLTF. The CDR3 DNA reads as TGTGCCAGCAGCCCAACCCGGGTCTTCTCTGGGGCCAACGTCCTGACTTTC.

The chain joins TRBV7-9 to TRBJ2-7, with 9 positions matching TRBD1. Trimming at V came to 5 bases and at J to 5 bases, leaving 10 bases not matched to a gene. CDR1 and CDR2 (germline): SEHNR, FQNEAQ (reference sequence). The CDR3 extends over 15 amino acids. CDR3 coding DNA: TGTGCCAGCAGCGAGGGACAGGGAATAAAGGACGAGCAGTACTTC. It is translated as CASSEGQGIKDEQYF.

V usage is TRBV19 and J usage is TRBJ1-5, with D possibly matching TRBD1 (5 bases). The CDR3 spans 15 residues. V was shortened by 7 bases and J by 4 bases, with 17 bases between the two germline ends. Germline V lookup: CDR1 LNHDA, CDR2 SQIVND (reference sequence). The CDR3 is CASTKGRVSNQPQHF. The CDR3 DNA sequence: TGTGCCAGTACCAAGGGGAGGGTATCAAATCAGCCCCAGCATTTT.

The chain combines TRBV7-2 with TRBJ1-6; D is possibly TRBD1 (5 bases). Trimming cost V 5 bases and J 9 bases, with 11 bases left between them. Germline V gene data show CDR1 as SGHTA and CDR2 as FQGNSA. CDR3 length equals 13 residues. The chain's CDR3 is CASSAQGSSPLHF. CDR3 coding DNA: TGTGCCAGCAGCGCGCAGGGTTCTTCACCCCTCCACTTT.

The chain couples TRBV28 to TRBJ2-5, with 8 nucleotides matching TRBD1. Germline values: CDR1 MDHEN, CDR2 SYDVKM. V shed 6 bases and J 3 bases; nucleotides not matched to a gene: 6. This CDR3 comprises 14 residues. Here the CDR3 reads CASSLLTGEETQYF. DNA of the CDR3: TGTGCCAGCAGCTTACTGACAGGGGAAGAGACCCAGTACTTC.

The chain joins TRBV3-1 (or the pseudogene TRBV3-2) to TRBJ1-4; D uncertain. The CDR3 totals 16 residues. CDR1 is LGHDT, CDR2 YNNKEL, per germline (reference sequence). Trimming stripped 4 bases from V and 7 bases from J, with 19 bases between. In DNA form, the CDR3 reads TGTGCCAGCAGCCCGGGAAAAATCCTAGAGGCTGAAAAACTGTTTTTT. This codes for CASSPGKILEAEKLFF.

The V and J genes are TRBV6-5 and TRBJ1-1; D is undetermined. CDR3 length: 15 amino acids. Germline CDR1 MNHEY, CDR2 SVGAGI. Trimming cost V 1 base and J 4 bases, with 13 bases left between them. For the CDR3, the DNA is TGTGCCAGCAGTTACTGGCAGGCGGCGGGCACTGAAGCTTTCTTT. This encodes CASSYWQAAGTEAFF.

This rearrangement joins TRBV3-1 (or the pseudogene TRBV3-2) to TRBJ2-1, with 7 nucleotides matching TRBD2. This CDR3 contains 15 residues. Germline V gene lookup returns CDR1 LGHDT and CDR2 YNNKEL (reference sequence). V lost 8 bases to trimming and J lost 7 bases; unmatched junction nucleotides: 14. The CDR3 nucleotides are TGTGCCAGCGGGATTGAGCCTAGCGGCCGAAATGAGCAGTTCTTC. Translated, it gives CASGIEPSGRNEQFF.

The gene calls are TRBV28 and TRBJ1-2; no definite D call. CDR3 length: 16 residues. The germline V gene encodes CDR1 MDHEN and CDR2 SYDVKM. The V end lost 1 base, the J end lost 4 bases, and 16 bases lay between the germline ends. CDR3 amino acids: CASSLSGPTGSYGYTF. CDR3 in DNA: TGTGCCAGCAGTTTATCCGGGCCGACGGGATCCTATGGCTACACCTTC.

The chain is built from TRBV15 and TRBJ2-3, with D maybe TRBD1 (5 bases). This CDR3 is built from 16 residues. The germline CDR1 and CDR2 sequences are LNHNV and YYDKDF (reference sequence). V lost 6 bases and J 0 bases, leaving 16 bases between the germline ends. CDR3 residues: CATRPTARFSTDTQYF. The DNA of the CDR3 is TGTGCCACCAGACCGACAGCGCGCTTTAGCACAGATACGCAGTATTTT. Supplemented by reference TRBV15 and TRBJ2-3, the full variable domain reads DAMVIQNPRYQVTQFGKPVTLSCSQTLNHNVMYWYQQKSSQAPKLLFHYYDKDFNNEADTPDNFQSRRPNTSFCFLDIRSPGLGDTAMYLCATRPTARFSTDTQYFGPGTRLTVL.

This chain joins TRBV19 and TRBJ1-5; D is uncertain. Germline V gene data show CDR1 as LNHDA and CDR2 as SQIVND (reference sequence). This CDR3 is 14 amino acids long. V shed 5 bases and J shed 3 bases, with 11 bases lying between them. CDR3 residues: CASSPGVYNQPQHF. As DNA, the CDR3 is TGTGCCAGTAGTCCCGGAGTTTACAATCAGCCCCAGCATTTT.

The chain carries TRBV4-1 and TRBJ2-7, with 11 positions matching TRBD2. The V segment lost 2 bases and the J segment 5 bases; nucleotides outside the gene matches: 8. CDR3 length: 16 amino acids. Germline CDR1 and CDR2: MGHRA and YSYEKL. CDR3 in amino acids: CASSQIAGGPRDEQYF. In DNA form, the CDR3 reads TGCGCCAGCAGCCAAATAGCGGGAGGGCCGAGGGACGAGCAGTACTTC.

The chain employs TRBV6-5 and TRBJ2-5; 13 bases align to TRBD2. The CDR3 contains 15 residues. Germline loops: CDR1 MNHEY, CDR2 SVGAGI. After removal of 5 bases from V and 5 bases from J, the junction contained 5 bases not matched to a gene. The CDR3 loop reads CASSLTSGRRETQYF. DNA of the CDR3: TGTGCCAGCAGTCTGACTAGCGGGAGGAGGGAGACCCAGTACTTC.

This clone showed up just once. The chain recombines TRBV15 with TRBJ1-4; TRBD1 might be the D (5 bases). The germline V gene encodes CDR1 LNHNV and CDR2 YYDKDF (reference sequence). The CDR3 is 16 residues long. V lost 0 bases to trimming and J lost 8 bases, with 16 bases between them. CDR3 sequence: CATSRDSGRVEEKLFF. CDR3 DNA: TGTGCCACCAGCAGAGATTCCGGCAGGGTGGAAGAAAAACTGTTTTTT.

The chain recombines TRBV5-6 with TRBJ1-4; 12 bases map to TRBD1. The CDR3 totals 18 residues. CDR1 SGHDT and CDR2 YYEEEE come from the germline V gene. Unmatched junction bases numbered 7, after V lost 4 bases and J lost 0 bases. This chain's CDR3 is CASSPGQGAKATNEKLFF. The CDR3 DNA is TGTGCCAGCAGCCCGGGACAGGGGGCGAAGGCAACTAATGAAAAACTGTTTTTT.

CDR3: CASSLTGTKFDEQYF. In DNA form, the CDR3 reads TGTGCCAGCAGCTTGACCGGGACAAAATTCGACGAGCAGTACTTC. V and J are TRBV5-5 and TRBJ2-7; TRBD1 is a possible D gene (6 bases). The germline CDR1 and CDR2 sequences are SGHKS and YYEKEE (reference sequence). CDR3 length: 15 amino acids. The V gene lost 1 base and the J gene lost 5 bases, with 16 bases spanning the gap.

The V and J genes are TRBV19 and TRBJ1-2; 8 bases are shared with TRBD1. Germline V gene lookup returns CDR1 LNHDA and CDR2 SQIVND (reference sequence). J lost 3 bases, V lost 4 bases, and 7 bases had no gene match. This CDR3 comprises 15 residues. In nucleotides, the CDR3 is TGTGCCAGTAGTACAAGACAGGGGTTTCACTATGGCTACACCTTC. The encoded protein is CASSTRQGFHYGYTF.

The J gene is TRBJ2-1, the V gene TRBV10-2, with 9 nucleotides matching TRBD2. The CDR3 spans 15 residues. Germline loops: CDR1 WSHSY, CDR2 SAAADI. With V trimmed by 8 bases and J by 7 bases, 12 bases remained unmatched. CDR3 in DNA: TGCGCCAGCTTGTCGGGGCTAGCGGGAACGAATGAGCAGTTCTTC. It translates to CASLSGLAGTNEQFF.